The 12 T cell receptor beta chains below were found in one sample sequenced in a study of blood T cell repertoires in COVID-19. Profiled with immunoSEQ multiplex PCR; TCRdb holds only in-frame clones, not every one. Among about 190,000 clones listed, 89% were seen once. Material for sequencing was peripheral blood. The source of these receptors is a man between 40 and 49 years old with acute or convalescent COVID-19.

This clone came up a few times. V usage is TRBV7-2 and J usage is TRBJ1-2; 7 bases are a match to TRBD1. The CDR3 loop spans 15 amino acids. Germline lookup yields CDR1 SGHTA and CDR2 FQGNSA. J gave up 8 bases and V 3 bases, and 12 bases lay outside the gene matches. The CDR3 reads CASSLRERQGPGYTF. CDR3 coding DNA: TGTGCCAGCAGCTTGAGGGAGAGACAGGGTCCCGGCTACACCTTC.

The V call is TRBV6-5, the J call TRBJ1-1; 7 nucleotides agree with TRBD1. The germline CDR1 and CDR2 sequences are MNHEY and SVGAGI. V shed 6 bases, J shed 1 base, and the junction held 5 bases outside the gene matches. The CDR3 totals 14 residues. This CDR3 reads CASRTGLKNTEAFF. CDR3 DNA: TGTGCCAGCAGGACAGGGTTGAAGAACACTGAAGCTTTCTTT.

CDR3 residues: CASSIEGFSSYNEQFF. CDR3 sequence (DNA): TGTGCCAGTAGTATTGAGGGTTTCAGCTCCTACAATGAGCAGTTCTTC. This chain joins TRBV19 and TRBJ2-1, with a tentative D call TRBD2 (5 bases). Germline values: CDR1 LNHDA, CDR2 SQIVND (reference sequence). The CDR3 is made up of 16 amino acids. The V end was cut by 3 bases, the J end by 0 bases, with 12 bases between.

The chain recombines TRBV18 with TRBJ2-1; D may be TRBD1 (6 bases). Germline-derived CDR1 and CDR2 are KGHSH and LQKENI. The CDR3 runs 17 residues. The V end was cut by 5 bases, the J end by 4 bases, with 21 bases between. This CDR3 is CASSTWTDQPPYNEQFF. The CDR3 nucleotides are TGTGCCAGCTCAACCTGGACAGACCAGCCTCCTTACAATGAGCAGTTCTTC.

V usage is TRBV25-1 and J usage is TRBJ2-1; D is perhaps TRBD1 (5 bases). The CDR3 contains 16 residues. Trimming pared 3 bases from V and 8 bases from J, leaving 20 bases between. Germline CDR1 and CDR2: MGHDK and SYGVNS. The CDR3 sequence is CASSDPGQAKAHEQFF. CDR3 bases: TGTGCCAGCAGTGATCCAGGACAAGCGAAGGCACATGAGCAGTTCTTC.

V gene TRBV7-9 combines with J gene TRBJ1-6; tentative D call: TRBD1 (5 bases). The V end lost 1 base, the J end lost 0 bases, and 7 bases lay between the germline ends. The V gene's germline CDR1 is SEHNR and CDR2 FQNEAQ (reference sequence). The CDR3 has 16 amino acids. The CDR3 here is CASSLEGLSYNSPLHF. The CDR3 DNA reads as TGTGCCAGCAGCTTAGAGGGGCTCTCCTATAATTCACCCCTCCACTTT.

A single count supports this clone. V usage is TRBV7-9 and J usage is TRBJ1-3; 7 nucleotides agree with TRBD1. CDR3 length: 16 amino acids. V trimming: 5 bases; J trimming: 4 bases; junction bases outside the gene matches: 11. Germline assignment: CDR1 SEHNR and CDR2 FQNEAQ (reference sequence). The CDR3 spells CASSKPTGQRGNTIYF. The CDR3 nucleotides are TGTGCCAGCAGCAAACCGACAGGGCAGAGGGGAAACACCATATATTTT.

The gene calls are TRBV18 and TRBJ2-1; 12 nucleotides match TRBD2. V was clipped by 2 bases and J by 5 bases; unmatched bases: 4. Germline assignment: CDR1 KGHSH and CDR2 LQKENI. The CDR3 spans 16 residues. The CDR3 protein is CASSPIGLAGHNEQFF. The CDR3 bases are TGTGCCAGCTCACCAATCGGACTAGCGGGGCACAATGAGCAGTTCTTC.

J is TRBJ1-4 and V is TRBV2; a weak D match, TRBD1 (5 bases). The germline CDR1 and CDR2 sequences are SNHLY and FYNNEI. This CDR3 has 15 residues. The V gene lost 6 bases and the J gene lost 0 bases, with 11 bases spanning the gap. The CDR3 loop is CASSRQGATNEKLFF. The CDR3 DNA is TGTGCCAGCAGCCGCCAGGGTGCAACTAATGAAAAACTGTTTTTT.

The V call is TRBV9, the J call TRBJ2-7, with 7 bases matching TRBD1. Trimming removed 4 bases from V and 0 bases from J; junction bases left unmatched: 10. The CDR3 has 16 residues. Germline CDR1 and CDR2: SGDLS and YYNGEE. The CDR3 loop is CASSPLTGASSYEQYF. The CDR3 DNA follows: TGTGCCAGCAGCCCTTTAACAGGGGCAAGCTCCTACGAGCAGTACTTC. The whole variable domain, remainder taken from reference TRBV9 and TRBJ2-7, is DSGVTQTPKHLITATGQRVTLRCSPRSGDLSVYWYQQSLDQGLQFLIQYYNGEERAKGNILERFSAQQFPDLHSELNLSSLELGDSALYFCASSPLTGASSYEQYFGPGTRLTVT.

The chain has TRBV4-2 and TRBJ2-7; 11 positions match TRBD1. J lost 2 bases, V lost 3 bases, and 6 bases had no gene match. The CDR3 is 16 residues long. Per the germline V gene, CDR1 is LGHNA and CDR2 is YNFKEQ. The CDR3 DNA sequence: TGTGCCAGCAGCCAGGAGGGGACAGGGGGTACCTACGAGCAGTACTTC. Translation: CASSQEGTGGTYEQYF.

This chain links TRBV30 with TRBJ2-3, with a weak D call TRBD1 (6 bases). This CDR3 spans 14 amino acids. The V end lost 4 bases, the J end lost 2 bases, and 13 bases lay between the germline ends. Germline CDR1 and CDR2: GTSNPN and SVGIG (reference sequence). The CDR3 nucleotides are TGTGCCTGGAACGGACAGACCATCACAGATACGCAGTATTTT. Its protein product is CAWNGQTITDTQYF.